This is a list of T cell receptor beta chains from one sample in a study of T-cell memory formation after mild COVID-19. TCRdb processed the 5' RACE reads anew with MiXCR; each CDR3 protein has one entry. This sample carries tens of thousands of distinct CDR3 sequences, approximately 13% of them seen once, and the ten largest clones take about 28%. The material sequenced was PBMCs or a T cell subset sorted from them (not recorded which). These receptor sequences come from an adult woman who had mild COVID-19 (a few samples of this study predate the infection). Cell type and time point are not known. CDR3s include the opening cysteine and the closing phenylalanine or tryptophan. A D gene is named only where the DNA matches it firmly. Clone size is given for some rows only: seen once, a few or many times, or a class if the clone is expanded.

TRBV4-3	TRBJ2-1	TRBD2	few	TGCGCCAGCAGCCAAGAAACTCCTAGCGGCTATAACAATGAGCAGTTCTTC	CASSQETPSGYNNEQFF
TRBV27	TRBJ2-1	TRBD1	few	TGTGCCAGCAGTCTTCAACTCCGGGACAGGGAGCAGTTCTTC	CASSLQLRDREQFF
TRBV20-1	TRBJ1-1	TRBD1	.	TGCAGTGCTAGAGAACAGGGGGCCTTGGACACTGAAGCTTTCTTT	CSAREQGALDTEAFF
TRBV6-5	TRBJ2-1	TRBD1	few	TGTGCCAGCAGTTACTGGGACAGGGCCTCTGATTACAATGAGCAGTTCTTC	CASSYWDRASDYNEQFF
TRBV12-3/TRBV12-4	TRBJ2-7	TRBD1	.	TGTGCCAGCAGTCTCTCCCGGGACAGCTCCTACGAGCAGTACTTC	CASSLSRDSSYEQYF
TRBV7-9	TRBJ2-1	.	.	TGTGCCAGCAGCTCCATTAGCCTAGTCGGGGGCATAGGTCAGTACAATGAGCAGTTCTTC	CASSSISLVGGIGQYNEQFF
TRBV9	TRBJ2-7	.	.	TGTGCCAGCAGCGATACAGGGCTGGAGGAGGAGCAGTACTTC	CASSDTGLEEEQYF
TRBV5-1	TRBJ1-2	TRBD1	.	TGCGCCAGCAGCGCGGAACAGGGGACCGCTAACTATGGCTACACCTTC	CASSAEQGTANYGYTF
TRBV7-6	TRBJ2-5	TRBD2	.	TGTGCCAGCAGCCAAAGCGGGGCCCAAGAGACCCAGTACTTC	CASSQSGAQETQYF
TRBV7-6	TRBJ2-1	TRBD1	few	TGTGCCAGTGGGACAGGGGAGGGAAGTGAGCAGTTCTTC	CASGTGEGSEQFF
TRBV11-2	TRBJ2-7	TRBD1	.	TGTGCCAGCAGCTCCGGACAGGGGAAGTACGAGCAGTACTTC	CASSSGQGKYEQYF
TRBV2	TRBJ2-2	TRBD1	.	TGTGCCAGCAAAGGGACAGGGGGCACCGGGGAGCTGTTTTTT	CASKGTGGTGELFF
TRBV20-1	TRBJ2-7	TRBD2	many	TGCAGTGCCTCGGGACTAGCGCAAGAGCAGTACTTC	CSASGLAQEQYF
TRBV20-1	TRBJ1-1	.	few	TGCAGTGCTAGCGTCCTCATGAACACTGAAGCTTTCTTT	CSASVLMNTEAFF
TRBV7-9	TRBJ2-3	TRBD2	.	TGTGCCAGCGGCCGAGGGACTAGCGCGACAGATACGCAGTATTTT	CASGRGTSATDTQYF
TRBV12-3/TRBV12-4	TRBJ1-1	TRBD1	few	TGTGCCAGCAGTTCTGAGACAGGGAGGGATAGGAACACTGAAGCTTTCTTT	CASSSETGRDRNTEAFF
TRBV9	TRBJ2-7	.	.	TGTGCCAGCAGCGTAGGCGGGGGCCAATCCTACGAGCAGTACTTC	CASSVGGGQSYEQYF
TRBV12-3/TRBV12-4	TRBJ2-3	.	.	TGTGACAGCAGCCGACACCCGGGGGATACGCAGTATTTT	CDSSRHPGDTQYF
TRBV7-2	TRBJ2-3	.	few	TGTGCCAGCAGCCCAAGTCGCAGGAAAACAGATACGCAGTATTTT	CASSPSRRKTDTQYF
TRBV30	TRBJ2-7	.	few	TGTGCCTGGAGTGTAGTCGCTGCCGAGCAGTACTTC	CAWSVVAAEQYF
TRBV27	TRBJ2-3	.	many	TGTGCCAGCAGTGACGGACAGTCTAGCACAGATACGCAGTATTTT	CASSDGQSSTDTQYF
TRBV7-8	TRBJ2-1	TRBD2	many	TGTGCCAGCAGCTTACTAGCGGGAGCGGGCAATGAGCAGTTCTTC	CASSLLAGAGNEQFF
TRBV24-1	TRBJ2-3	.	.	TGTGCCACCAGTGGCCCCGGATGGGGGGATACGCAGTATTTT	CATSGPGWGDTQYF
TRBV2	TRBJ1-5	.	few	TGTGCCAGCAGGCCCCAAGGGAAACCCGGGCAGCCCCAGCATTTT	CASRPQGKPGQPQHF
TRBV7-6	TRBJ2-1	TRBD2	few	TGTGCCAGCAGCCCCCTCACTAGCGGGAAAAGGGATGAGCAGTTCTTC	CASSPLTSGKRDEQFF
TRBV12-3/TRBV12-4	TRBJ2-3	.	few	TGTGCCAGCAGTTTAGGGGAGTGGAGGGCCCGAGTTAGGCAGCGTATCACAGATACGCAGTATTTT	CASSLGEWRARVRQRITDTQYF
TRBV9	TRBJ1-1	TRBD1	few	TGTGCCAGCACCCTAGGGACAGCTCCGAACACTGAAGCTTTCTTT	CASTLGTAPNTEAFF
TRBV29-1	TRBJ2-1	TRBD2	.	TGCAGCGTTGCGGGACTAGCGGACTACAATGAGCAGTTCTTC	CSVAGLADYNEQFF